This is a list of T cell receptor beta chains from one sample in a study of spatial heterogeneity in lung cancer. TCRdb independently ran MiXCR on the 5' RACE reads; one entry per CDR3 protein. The repertoire holds 75,000 or so distinct CDR3 sequences, with around 7.8% as singletons. Sequencing was performed on PBMCs, taken at surgery. Receptor source: a male donor with early-stage non-small cell lung cancer. CDR3s include the opening cysteine and the closing phenylalanine or tryptophan. The D gene is left open where the match is weak. Where a row states a size, it is once, few, many or the class of an expanded clone; other rows omit it.

CASRAYRVGEAFF | TGTGCCAGCAGGGCTTATAGGGTGGGTGAAGCTTTCTTT | TRBJ1-1 | NA | TRBV7-9 | NA
CASSLYSSQGGTNTEAFF | TGTGCCAGCAGCCTATACTCTTCTCAGGGGGGGACAAACACTGAAGCTTTCTTT | TRBJ1-1 | TRBD1 | TRBV7-8 | NA
CSVAAGAYEQYF | TGCAGCGTTGCAGCGGGGGCCTACGAGCAGTACTTC | TRBJ2-7 | TRBD2 | TRBV29-1 | many
CASSLTSGSRWDEQFF | TGCGCCAGCAGCTTAACTAGCGGGAGTCGTTGGGATGAGCAGTTCTTC | TRBJ2-1 | TRBD2 | TRBV5-1 | few
CASSSGTEVPGANVLTF | TGCGCCAGCAGCTCCGGGACAGAGGTCCCTGGGGCCAACGTCCTGACTTTC | TRBJ2-6 | TRBD1 | TRBV5-1 | NA
CASRANTEAFF | TGTGCCAGCAGGGCGAACACTGAAGCTTTCTTT | TRBJ1-1 | NA | TRBV2 | many
CASRRDTNVYGYTF | TGTGCCAGTAGGCGGGACACCAATGTCTATGGCTACACCTTC | TRBJ1-2 | NA | TRBV19 | many
CASSSGGSLNEQFF | TGTGCCAGCAGTTCAGGGGGATCGCTAAATGAGCAGTTCTTC | TRBJ2-1 | TRBD1 | TRBV6-5 | many
CASSHLFRLAGGIEQFF | TGTGCCAGCAGCCACCTTTTCAGGTTAGCGGGAGGGATTGAGCAGTTCTTC | TRBJ2-1 | TRBD2 | TRBV7-8 | many
CSAFSGRATSEQFF | TGCAGTGCCTTTAGCGGGAGGGCCACTAGTGAGCAGTTCTTC | TRBJ2-1 | TRBD2 | TRBV20-1 | NA
CASSLWGAREGEAFF | TGTGCCAGCAGCTTATGGGGGGCAAGGGAAGGTGAAGCTTTCTTT | TRBJ1-1 | NA | TRBV11-2 | many
CASSAQGTNYEQYF | TGCGCCAGCAGCGCACAGGGGACCAACTACGAGCAGTACTTC | TRBJ2-7 | TRBD1 | TRBV5-1 | NA
CASSLSGTGVNQPQHF | TGCGCCAGCAGCTTGTCCGGGACAGGGGTAAATCAGCCCCAGCATTTT | TRBJ1-5 | TRBD1 | TRBV5-1 | few
CASAGGPGELFF | TGTGCCAGCGCAGGGGGCCCCGGGGAGCTGTTTTTT | TRBJ2-2 | TRBD1 | TRBV6-5 | NA
CATSDWGQENNEQFF | TGTGCCACCAGTGATTGGGGACAGGAGAACAATGAGCAGTTCTTC | TRBJ2-1 | TRBD1 | TRBV24-1 | many
CSVRVEYGYTF | TGCAGCGTCCGAGTTGAGTATGGCTACACCTTC | TRBJ1-2 | NA | TRBV29-1 | many
CASSQGGQTEAFF | TGTGCCAGCAGCCAAGGAGGACAGACTGAAGCTTTCTTT | TRBJ1-1 | NA | TRBV14 | many
CASSLNVWDDNSPLHF | TGTGCCAGCAGCCTGAACGTCTGGGATGATAATTCACCCCTCCACTTT | TRBJ1-6 | NA | TRBV6-2/TRBV6-3 | many
CASSEGSDRQYF | TGTGCCAGCAGTGAAGGTTCTGACAGGCAGTATTTT | TRBJ2-3 | NA | TRBV2 | many
CASSRAGEPFF | TGTGCCAGCAGCCGGGCCGGGGAGCCGTTTTTT | TRBJ2-2 | NA | TRBV2 | NA
CATSDSGPTNTEAFF | TGTGCCACCAGTGATTCGGGACCGACGAACACTGAAGCTTTCTTT | TRBJ1-1 | NA | TRBV24-1 | few
CASSFRRQPQHF | TGTGCCAGCAGTTTCAGACGACAGCCCCAGCATTTT | TRBJ1-5 | NA | TRBV6-2/TRBV6-3 | many
CASSSVFTNTEAFF | TGTGCCAGCAGCTCAGTGTTCACGAACACTGAAGCTTTCTTT | TRBJ1-1 | NA | TRBV3-1 | many
CASSYGTEQETQYF | TGTGCCAGCAGTTACGGGACAGAACAAGAGACCCAGTACTTC | TRBJ2-5 | TRBD1 | TRBV6-5 | many
CASKPLANTEAFF | TGTGCCAGTAAGCCCCTCGCAAACACTGAAGCTTTCTTT | TRBJ1-1 | NA | TRBV2 | NA
CASSDDWREKGSYEQYF | TGTGCCAGCAGTGACGATTGGAGGGAGAAAGGCTCCTACGAGCAGTACTTC | TRBJ2-7 | NA | TRBV25-1 | many
CASSIGFNSPLHF | TGTGCCAGTAGTATAGGCTTCAATTCACCCCTCCACTTT | TRBJ1-6 | NA | TRBV19 | many
CASSQVGATKNIQYF | TGCGCCAGCAGCCAAGTGGGGGCAACCAAAAACATTCAGTACTTC | TRBJ2-4 | NA | TRBV4-3 | NA
CASTRDRGFNTGELFF | TGTGCCAGCACCCGGGACAGGGGATTTAACACCGGGGAGCTGTTTTTT | TRBJ2-2 | TRBD1 | TRBV12-3/TRBV12-4 | NA
CASRTGQGYFF | TGTGCCAGCAGGACGGGACAGGGGTATTTCTTC | TRBJ2-1 | TRBD1 | TRBV2 | few
CASSLRWKEGEQFF | TGTGCCAGCAGCTTAAGATGGAAAGAGGGTGAGCAGTTCTTC | TRBJ2-1 | NA | TRBV7-9 | NA
CASSYSVQAQPQHF | TGTGCCAGCAGTTATAGCGTTCAGGCTCAGCCCCAGCATTTT | TRBJ1-5 | NA | TRBV6-1 | NA
CASSSPGGTSPLHF | TGTGCCAGCAGTTCCCCGGGGGGCACCTCACCCCTCCACTTT | TRBJ1-6 | NA | TRBV12-3/TRBV12-4 | few
CATSDPSQGSGEQFF | TGTGCCACCAGTGATCCCTCCCAGGGGAGCGGTGAGCAGTTCTTC | TRBJ2-1 | NA | TRBV24-1 | many
CASSFTGGVRGTEAFF | TGCGCCAGCAGCTTCACAGGGGGCGTTCGAGGGACTGAAGCTTTCTTT | TRBJ1-1 | TRBD1 | TRBV5-1 | many
CSASPQGNQPQHF | TGCAGTGCTAGTCCACAGGGGAATCAGCCCCAGCATTTT | TRBJ1-5 | TRBD1 | TRBV20-1 | NA
CASSQAGSDEQYF | TGTGCCAGCAGCCAAGCAGGATCGGACGAGCAGTACTTC | TRBJ2-7 | NA | TRBV3-1 | NA
CSVEADMLRAEAFF | TGCAGCGTTGAAGCCGACATGCTCCGCGCTGAAGCTTTCTTT | TRBJ1-1 | NA | TRBV29-1 | few
CAISESSGNTGELFF | TGTGCCATCAGTGAGTCCTCGGGGAACACCGGGGAGCTGTTTTTT | TRBJ2-2 | NA | TRBV10-3 | many
CASSLPPGQTKNTEAFF | TGTGCCAGCAGCCTCCCTCCGGGACAGACGAAGAACACTGAAGCTTTCTTT | TRBJ1-1 | TRBD1 | TRBV4-2 | NA
CSVTGSLNEKLFF | TGCAGCGTCACCGGGTCTCTTAATGAAAAACTGTTTTTT | TRBJ1-4 | NA | TRBV29-1 | many
CASSQDGFVNTEAFF | TGCGCCAGCAGCCAAGATGGGTTCGTGAACACTGAAGCTTTCTTT | TRBJ1-1 | NA | TRBV4-3 | NA
CASSISGRVSYEQYF | TGTGCCAGCAGCATTAGCGGGAGGGTATCCTACGAGCAGTACTTC | TRBJ2-7 | TRBD2 | TRBV7-2 | many
CSAWTGWGEKLFF | TGCAGCGCTTGGACAGGTTGGGGCGAAAAACTGTTTTTT | TRBJ1-4 | TRBD1 | TRBV29-1 | many
CASSMTSGRGTGELFF | TGTGCCAGTAGTATGACTAGCGGGAGAGGGACCGGGGAGCTGTTTTTT | TRBJ2-2 | TRBD2 | TRBV19 | few